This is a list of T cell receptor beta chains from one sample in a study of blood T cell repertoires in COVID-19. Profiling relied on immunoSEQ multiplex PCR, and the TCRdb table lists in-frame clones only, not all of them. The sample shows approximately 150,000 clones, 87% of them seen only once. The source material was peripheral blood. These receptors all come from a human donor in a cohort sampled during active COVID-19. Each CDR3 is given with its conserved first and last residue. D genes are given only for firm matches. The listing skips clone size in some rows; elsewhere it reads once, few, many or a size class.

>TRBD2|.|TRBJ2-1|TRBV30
CAWSALVRRGGNEQFF
TGTGCCTGGAGCGCCTTGGTTCGGCGGGGGGGCAATGAGCAGTTCTTC
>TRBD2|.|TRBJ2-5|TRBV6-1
CASSAWTSGGPNQETQYF
TGTGCCAGCAGTGCTTGGACTAGCGGGGGTCCCAACCAAGAGACCCAGTACTTC
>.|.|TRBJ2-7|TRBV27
CASSWPPGRWGGEQYF
TGTGCCAGCAGCTGGCCCCCGGGACGGTGGGGAGGCGAGCAGTACTTC
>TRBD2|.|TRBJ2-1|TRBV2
CASSGTSGTHNEQFF
TGTGCCAGCAGTGGGACTAGCGGGACCCACAATGAGCAGTTCTTC
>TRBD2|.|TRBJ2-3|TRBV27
CASSGFAGGIGTQYF
TGTGCCAGCAGCGGGTTTGCGGGGGGGATCGGTACGCAGTATTTT
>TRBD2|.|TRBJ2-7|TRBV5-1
CASSLSSGAYEQYF
TGCGCCAGCAGCTTGTCCAGCGGGGCCTACGAGCAGTACTTC
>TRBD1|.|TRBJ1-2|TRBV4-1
CASSQAGQGDYGYTF
TGCGCCAGCAGCCAGGCGGGACAGGGGGACTATGGCTACACCTTC
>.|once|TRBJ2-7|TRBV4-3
CASSQQRNREPYEQYF
TGCGCCAGCAGCCAACAAAGAAACAGGGAACCCTACGAGCAGTACTTC
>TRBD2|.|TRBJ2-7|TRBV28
CASRRLGGYEQYF
TGTGCCAGCAGACGCCTCGGGGGGTACGAGCAGTACTTC
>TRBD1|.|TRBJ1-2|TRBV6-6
CATARGTGRDYGYTF
TGTGCCACTGCGCGAGGGACAGGGAGGGACTATGGCTACACCTTC
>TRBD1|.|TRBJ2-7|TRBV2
CASSTFGTGGDEQYF
TGTGCCAGCAGCACCTTCGGGACAGGGGGCGACGAGCAGTACTTC
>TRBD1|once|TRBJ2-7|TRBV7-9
CASSNTGEIYEQYF
TGTGCCAGCAGCAACACAGGGGAAATCTACGAGCAGTACTTC
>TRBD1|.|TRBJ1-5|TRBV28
CASRSGGYYSNQPQHF
TGTGCCAGCAGGTCAGGGGGCTACTATAGCAATCAGCCCCAGCATTTT
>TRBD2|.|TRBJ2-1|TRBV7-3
CASSLNLAGGRNEQFF
TGTGCCAGCAGCTTAAATCTAGCGGGAGGAAGGAATGAGCAGTTCTTC
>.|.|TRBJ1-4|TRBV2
CASNLDTTTNEKLFF
TGTGCCAGCAATCTGGACACCACAACTAATGAAAAACTGTTTTTT
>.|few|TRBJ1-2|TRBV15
CATSRPGTRGGYTF
TGTGCCACCAGCAGACCTGGAACAAGAGGGGGCTACACCTTC
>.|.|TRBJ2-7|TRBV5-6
CASSSSLSGEQYF
TGTGCCAGCAGCTCGTCGCTAAGTGGCGAGCAGTACTTC
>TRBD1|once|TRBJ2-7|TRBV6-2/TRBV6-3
CASSFGQGRDEQYF
TGTGCCAGCAGCTTCGGACAGGGACGGGACGAGCAGTACTTC
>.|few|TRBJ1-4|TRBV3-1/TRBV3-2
CASGGHNEKLFF
TGTGCCAGCGGCGGCCACAATGAAAAACTGTTTTTT
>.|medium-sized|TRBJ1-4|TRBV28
CASSLEYLPGATNEKLFF
TGTGCCAGCAGTTTGGAGTACCTACCTGGTGCAACTAATGAAAAACTGTTTTTT
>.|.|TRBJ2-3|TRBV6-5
CASSWREERRTQYF
TGTGCCAGCAGCTGGAGGGAGGAACGGAGGACGCAGTATTTT
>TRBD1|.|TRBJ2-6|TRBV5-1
CASSLMAGGAGSGANVLTF
TGCGCCAGCAGCTTGATGGCAGGGGGCGCAGGAAGCGGGGCCAACGTCCTGACTTTC
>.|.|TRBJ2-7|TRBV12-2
CASRLLVAGAYEQYF
TGTGCAAGTCGCTTATTGGTAGCGGGGGCCTACGAGCAGTACTTC
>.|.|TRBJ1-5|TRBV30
CAWSVGGGDQPQHF
TGTGCCTGGAGTGTCGGAGGGGGGGATCAGCCCCAGCATTTT
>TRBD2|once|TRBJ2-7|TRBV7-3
CASSTSAGGHYEQYF
TGTGCCAGCAGCACCTCAGCGGGGGGGCACTACGAGCAGTACTTC
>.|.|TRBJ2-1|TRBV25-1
CASSVESPVYNEQFF
TGTGCCAGCAGTGTAGAGAGCCCCGTCTACAATGAGCAGTTCTTC
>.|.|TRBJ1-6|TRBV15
CATSRASHNSPLHF
TGTGCCACCAGCAGAGCATCCCATAATTCACCCCTCCACTTT
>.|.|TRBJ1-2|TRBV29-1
CSATGTPPGANYGYTF
TGCAGCGCTACCGGGACTCCCCCTGGGGCTAACTATGGCTACACCTTC
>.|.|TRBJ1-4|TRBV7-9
CASSSSGSTNEKLFF
TGTGCCAGCAGCTCGTCAGGGTCAACTAATGAAAAACTGTTTTTT
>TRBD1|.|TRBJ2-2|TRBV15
CATSGNPGQGIWGELFF
TGTGCCACCAGCGGCAACCCGGGACAGGGAATATGGGGGGAGCTGTTTTTT
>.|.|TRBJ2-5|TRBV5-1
CASSLNEETQYF
TGCGCCAGCAGCTTGAATGAGGAGACCCAGTACTTC
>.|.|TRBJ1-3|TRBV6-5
CASSYMGAPGNTIYF
TGTGCCAGCAGTTACATGGGGGCCCCTGGAAACACCATATATTTT
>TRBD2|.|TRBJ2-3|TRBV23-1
CASSQSTPRAGEPDTQYF
TGCGCCAGCAGTCAATCGACCCCCCGGGCGGGAGAGCCAGATACGCAGTATTTT
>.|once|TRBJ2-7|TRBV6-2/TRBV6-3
CASSFGLGRGLSYEQYF
TGTGCCAGCAGTTTTGGCCTCGGCAGGGGATTATCTTACGAGCAGTACTTC
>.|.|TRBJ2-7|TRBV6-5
CASIGDGSSYEQYF
TGTGCCAGCATCGGGGACGGGAGCTCCTACGAGCAGTACTTC
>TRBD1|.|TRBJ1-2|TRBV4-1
CASSQPRTGFHGYTF
TGCGCCAGCAGCCAGCCACGGACAGGGTTCCATGGCTACACCTTC
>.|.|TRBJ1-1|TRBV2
CASRTRGGVEAEAFF
TGTGCCAGCAGGACTAGGGGGGGGGTTGAGGCTGAAGCTTTCTTT
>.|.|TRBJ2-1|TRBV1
CTSSQDTGLDGVYNEQFF
TGCACCAGCAGCCAAGACACCGGACTAGACGGGGTTTACAATGAGCAGTTCTTC
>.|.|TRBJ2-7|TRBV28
CASSPPGSYEQYF
TGTGCCAGCAGTCCCCCGGGGAGCTACGAGCAGTACTTC
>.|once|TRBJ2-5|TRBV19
CASSNQGGEETQYF
TGTGCCAGTAGTAACCAAGGGGGGGAAGAGACCCAGTACTTC
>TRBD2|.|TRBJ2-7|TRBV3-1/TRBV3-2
CASSLKASGSYEQYF
TGTGCCAGCAGCCTGAAGGCCAGCGGGAGCTACGAGCAGTACTTC
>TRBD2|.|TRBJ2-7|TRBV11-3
CASSLGRLAGVSYEQYF
TGTGCCAGCAGCTTAGGTCGACTAGCGGGAGTCTCTTACGAGCAGTACTTC